This TCR beta chain is from a study of blood T cell repertoires in COVID-19 (TCRdb year 2020). With respect to the entire study: The collaborator samples originated in the United States, Italy and Spain and spanned the acute and convalescent phases of COVID-19. The prospective study material was composed of cDNA or gDNA derived from T cells, B-cell-depleted T cells, or PBMCs. The dataset comprised deeply sampled blood TCRbeta repertoires from subjects exposed to, actively infected with, or recovered from COVID-19. The repertoires were released in a freely available public database intended as a resource for research on the immune response to SARS-CoV-2. Samples were obtained from the ongoing ImmuneRACE study (first 160 participants) and from 950 to 1,500 subjects provided by 6 global collaborators. A de-identified subject ID, COVID-19 status, age in years and sex were almost always included in the sample metadata. Where HLA class I and class II types were available, the types were taken from metadata supplied by the sample provider, not from assay-based typing.

Results and caveats for the whole study, not just this receptor: The amount of clinical and demographic metadata varied by source and participant and was provided uncurated.

Note on this clone: This clone's antigen is unknown. No base quality values were provided; no much bigger clone lies one nucleotide off.

TCRbeta CDR3 regions were amplified from genomic DNA using the immunoSEQ Assay, a bias-controlled multiplex PCR. The paper's data handling went like this. Nucleated cell counts per sample were estimated from amplification of reference gene primers within the assay. Sequence reads were collapsed and filtered to measure the absolute abundance of every unique TCRbeta CDR3 rearrangement. For each sample, productive Simpson clonality was calculated as the square root of Simpson's diversity index over productive rearrangements. Entries here come from immuneACCESS through TCRdb and include only in-frame sequences with V and J called. Some clones fail to appear in such tables; in the studies checked, an unresolved V gene covers under half of the shortfall, and the cause of the remainder is unknown. V and J calls and clone size are those listed in that table; D and trimming were worked out from the DNA. Here the sample has about 140,000 clones; 85% to 90% occur a single time. Approximately 11% of the sample lies in the top ten.

Taken from cysteine to phenylalanine, the CDR3 has 14 residues. Only the CDR3 DNA is retained, 42 bases long and in frame from the first base. Germline trimming: 3 bases from V, 2 bases from J; junction bases outside gene matches: 2. Based on the germline V gene, the CDR1 and CDR2 sequences are SGHRS and YFSETQ. The collaborating institutions used their own protocols to collect whole blood in K2EDTA tubes. For TCRbeta analysis, collaborator samples were shipped as frozen whole blood, as isolated PBMCs, or as DNA extracted from either sample type. This clonotype was obtained from an elderly woman with acute or convalescent COVID-19. Material for sequencing was peripheral blood. This receptor chain uses TRBV5-1 and TRBJ2-3; a stretch of 8 junction bases matches TRBD1. At the DNA level, the sequence is TGCGCCAGCAGCTGGGACAGGAACACAGATACGCAGTATTTT. It specifies CASSWDRNTDTQYF.